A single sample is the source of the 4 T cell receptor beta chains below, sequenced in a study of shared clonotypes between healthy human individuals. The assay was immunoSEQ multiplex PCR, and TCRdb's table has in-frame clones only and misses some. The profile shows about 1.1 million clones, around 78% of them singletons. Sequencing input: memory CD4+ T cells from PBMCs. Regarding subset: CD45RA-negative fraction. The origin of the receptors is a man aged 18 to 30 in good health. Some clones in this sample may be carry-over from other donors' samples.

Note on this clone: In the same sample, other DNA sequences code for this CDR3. The CDR3 nucleotides read TGCAGTGCTAGTCGGGGGCCTGAAGCTTTCTTT. Its translation: CSASRGPEAFF. This sequence joins TRBV20-1 and TRBJ1-1; the D gene is possibly TRBD1 (6 bases). Germline V gives CDR1 DFQATT, CDR2 SNEGSKA (reference sequence). V lost 3 bases and J lost 6, with 8 bases in between. The CDR3 has 11 residues.

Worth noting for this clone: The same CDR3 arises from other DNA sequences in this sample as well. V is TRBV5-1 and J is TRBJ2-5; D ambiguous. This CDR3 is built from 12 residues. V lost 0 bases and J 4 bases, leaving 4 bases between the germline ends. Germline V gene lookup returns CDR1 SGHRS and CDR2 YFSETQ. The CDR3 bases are TGCGCCAGCAGCTTGGACAGAGAGACCCAGTACTTC. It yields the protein CASSLDRETQYF.

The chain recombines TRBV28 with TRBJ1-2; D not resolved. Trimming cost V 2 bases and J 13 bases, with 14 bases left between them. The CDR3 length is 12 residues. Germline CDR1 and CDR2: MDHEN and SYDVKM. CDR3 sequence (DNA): TGTGCCAGCAGTTTAGGTTTTCGAGAGATCACCTTC. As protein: CASSLGFREITF.

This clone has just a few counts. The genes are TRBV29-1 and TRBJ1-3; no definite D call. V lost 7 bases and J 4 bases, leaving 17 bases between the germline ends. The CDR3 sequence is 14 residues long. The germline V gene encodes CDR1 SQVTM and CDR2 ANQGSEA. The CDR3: CSASGSPSGNTIYF. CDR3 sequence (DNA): TGCAGCGCCTCGGGATCACCCTCGGGAAACACCATATATTTT.